The 15 T cell receptor beta chains presented below share a single source sample, sequenced in a study of T cell responses to AZD1222 COVID-19 vaccine. Some clones are missing from TCRdb's copy, which holds only in-frame ones; the method was immunoSEQ multiplex PCR. The data contain tens of thousands of clones, 88% of them singletons. Sequencing was performed on peripheral blood, taken on day 0 of AZD1222 vaccination. These TCRs come from an adult in good health.

V gene TRBV30 combines with J gene TRBJ1-5, with D unresolved. The V end lost 4 bases, the J end lost 0 bases, and 13 bases lay between the germline ends. The germline V gene encodes CDR1 GTSNPN and CDR2 SVGIG (reference sequence). This CDR3 has 15 amino acids. The chain's CDR3 is CAWNSGIYSNQPQHF. CDR3 nucleotides: TGTGCCTGGAATAGCGGGATCTATAGCAATCAGCCCCAGCATTTT.

The genes are TRBV6-1 and TRBJ2-7, with 11 bases fitting TRBD1. The CDR3 sequence is 18 residues long. Germline V gives CDR1 MNHNS, CDR2 SASEGT. The ends lost 2 bases at V and 1 base at J; junction bases unmatched: 10. The CDR3 region is CASSEIGSGTGGSYEQYF. DNA of the CDR3: TGTGCCAGCAGTGAAATCGGAAGTGGGACAGGGGGATCCTACGAGCAGTACTTC.

CDR3 coding DNA: TGTGCCAGCAGCCGCACAGGGTACACCGGGGAGCTGTTTTTT. Protein product: CASSRTGYTGELFF. The chain combines TRBV5-4 with TRBJ2-2; tentatively, D is TRBD1 (6 bases). V was clipped by 4 bases and J by 3 bases, with 10 bases between them. This CDR3 has 14 residues. Per the germline V gene, CDR1 is SGHNT and CDR2 is YYREEE (reference sequence).

This chain links TRBV5-8 with TRBJ1-1; 9 nucleotides align to TRBD1. Losses at the gene ends were 4 bases for V and 5 bases for J; bases not matched to a gene: 9. The CDR3 runs 15 residues. CDR1 is SGHTS and CDR2 is YDEGEE in the germline V gene. The CDR3 DNA is TGTGCCAGCAGCCCGGAGGACAGGGGAGGAACTGAAGCTTTCTTT. Its protein is CASSPEDRGGTEAFF.

The V gene is TRBV10-3, the J gene TRBJ2-7; D is uncertain. CDR1 and CDR2 from the germline V gene are ENHRY and SYGVKD. CDR3 length: 15 residues. V shed 5 bases and J shed 0 bases, with 14 bases lying between them. CDR3 loop: CAISSRTDLSYEQYF. The DNA for the CDR3 is TGTGCCATCAGTTCTCGGACGGATCTCTCCTACGAGCAGTACTTC.

The CDR3 sequence is CASTPGWSRNSPLHF. Here the CDR3 DNA reads TGTGCCAGCACGCCCGGTTGGAGCAGGAATTCACCCCTCCACTTT. This sequence joins TRBV28 and TRBJ1-6; D unresolved. Trimming cost V 7 bases and J 7 bases, with 17 bases left between them. This CDR3 has 15 residues. Germline V CDR1 and CDR2: MDHEN, SYDVKM.

The V gene is TRBV7-6, the J gene TRBJ2-7, with D perhaps TRBD1 or TRBD2 (5 bases each). V gave up 1 base and J gave up 3 bases, with 13 bases separating them. The CDR3 length is 15 residues. Germline V gives CDR1 SGHVS, CDR2 FNYEAQ. The CDR3 DNA reads as TGTGCCAGCAGCTTAGGCCAGGGAGCCTACTACGAGCAGTACTTC. Amino acids: CASSLGQGAYYEQYF.

The rearrangement uses TRBV11-1 and TRBJ1-6; D is possibly TRBD1 (5 bases). CDR1 SGHAT and CDR2 FQDESV come from the germline V gene (reference sequence). The CDR3 totals 14 residues. The ends were cut back, 3 bases at V and 5 bases at J, with 8 bases in the middle. The CDR3 loop reads CASSFRANNSPLHF. The CDR3 DNA follows: TGTGCCAGCAGCTTCAGGGCTAATAATTCACCCCTCCACTTT.

The chain recombines TRBV6-6 with TRBJ2-3, with D unresolved. Trimming removed 2 bases at V and 7 bases at J, with 13 bases between. Germline assignment: CDR1 MNHNY and CDR2 SVGAGI (reference sequence). This CDR3 contains 14 residues. The CDR3 sequence: CASSYGFPPNTQYF. CDR3 bases: TGTGCCAGCAGTTACGGCTTCCCGCCCAATACGCAGTATTTT.

This chain connects TRBV19 to TRBJ1-1, with 7 bases fitting TRBD1. The V gene end was trimmed by 8 bases and the J gene end by 5 bases; junction bases not matched to a gene: 17. Germline loops: CDR1 LNHDA, CDR2 SQIVND (reference sequence). This CDR3 region has 16 residues. This chain's CDR3 is CASAEGGDRVETEAFF. The DNA of the CDR3 is TGTGCCAGTGCTGAAGGGGGCGACAGGGTTGAAACTGAAGCTTTCTTT.

The chain carries TRBV29-1 and TRBJ2-3; TRBD1 agrees at 8 bases. CDR3 size: 13 residues. The V and J ends lost 4 bases and 5 bases, in that order; junction bases with no gene match: 5. Germline-derived CDR1 and CDR2 are SQVTM and ANQGSEA. This CDR3 is CSVGKQGVDTQYF. The CDR3, as DNA: TGCAGCGTTGGCAAACAGGGGGTAGATACGCAGTATTTT.

The chain carries TRBV21-1 and TRBJ2-7. TRBV21-1 counts as a pseudogene. The CDR3 runs to 20 residues. This chain's CDR3 is CASSKEVARQEGVPDSGQYF. The CDR3 DNA reads as TGTGCCAGCAGCAAAGAAGTTGCCCGGCAGGAAGGAGTTCCGGATTCTGGGCAGTACTTC.

V gene TRBV13 combines with J gene TRBJ2-4; weak D call: TRBD1 (6 bases). V dropped 5 bases and J dropped 0 bases, with 8 bases sitting between them. The CDR3 contains 14 residues. Germline lookup yields CDR1 PRHDT and CDR2 FYEKMQ (reference sequence). The CDR3, as DNA: TGTGCCAGCAGCCTCAGGGGAGCCAAAAACATTCAGTACTTC. The encoded protein is CASSLRGAKNIQYF.

The V gene is TRBV11-2, the J gene TRBJ2-2, with 12 bases fitting TRBD2. The CDR3 has 19 residues. Germline V gene lookup returns CDR1 SGHAT and CDR2 FQNNGV. V was clipped by 3 bases and J by 2 bases; unmatched bases: 10. The CDR3 spells CASSFLALAGGPNTGELFF. CDR3 DNA sequence: TGTGCCAGCAGCTTCTTAGCCCTAGCGGGAGGGCCCAACACCGGGGAGCTGTTTTTT.

The chain joins TRBV9 to TRBJ1-5; 9 bases fit TRBD1. The junction had 5 bases not matched to a gene; V was cut back by 5 bases and J by 5 bases. The CDR3 is made up of 14 amino acids. The germline V gene encodes CDR1 SGDLS and CDR2 YYNGEE. The CDR3 nucleotides read TGTGCCAGCAGTAGGACAGGGGAATATCAGCCCCAGCATTTT. It yields the protein CASSRTGEYQPQHF.